Listed below are T cell receptor beta chains from one sample, sequenced in a study of long-term antiretroviral therapy in people with HIV. Libraries were prepared by immunoSEQ multiplex PCR; TCRdb keeps only in-frame clonotypes and omits some of them. The sample holds tens of thousands of clones, less than 80% seen once. The sequences come from unsorted PBMCs, collected 1.1 years before starting antiretroviral therapy. These receptors were taken from a woman aged 40-49 years with HIV. Each CDR3 is given with its conserved first and last residue. The order of the fields is V gene, D gene, clone size, CDR3 protein. A D gene is named only where the DNA matches it firmly. Size is omitted from some rows. Given values are once, few, many or a class for expanded clones.

TRBV7-2 | TRBD2 | . | CASSSGLAGGADTQYF
TRBV23-1 | . | . | CASSHICHSYEQYF
TRBV4-3 | . | few | CASSPSWTDTGELFF
TRBV6-5 | . | once | CASSYSITGNTIYF
TRBV5-1 | . | . | CASSLDGGSSYEQYF
TRBV25-1 | TRBD2 | once | CASSDPRTSYYEQYF
TRBV5-1 | TRBD1 | . | CASSSYAGTGEEAFF
TRBV2 | . | few | CASAKNSNTEAFF
TRBV7-2 | . | . | CASSLELVQETQYF
TRBV7-2 | . | . | CASSPMRGGNQPQHF
TRBV6-5 | . | . | CASSYQPDLTDTQYF
TRBV7-2 | TRBD1 | few | CASSGQGNYGYTF
TRBV28 | TRBD1 | . | CASGRTGAGGYTF
TRBV6-4 | . | . | CASSVQGGTTYEQYF
TRBV10-3 | TRBD1 | . | CAIHTPDRSEGEQYF
TRBV15 | . | . | CATSRETGIYEKLFF
TRBV11-2 | TRBD2 | . | CASSFSGTSGGTSTDTQYF
TRBV5-4 | . | . | CASSLWDGKLFF
TRBV10-3 | TRBD2 | . | CAISESRAGENYEQYF
TRBV27 | . | . | CASSLFREVVGEQFF
TRBV5-6 | TRBD2 | . | CASSSGLAAYNEQFF
TRBV5-6 | TRBD1 | once | CASSVTGDQPQHF
TRBV7-9 | TRBD2 | . | CASSLEPGLAGTDTQYF
TRBV6-6 | TRBD2 | . | CASSYWTSYEQYF
TRBV6-6 | . | . | CASGRDNQPQHF
TRBV6-1 | . | . | CASSESGQGNTIYF
TRBV5-1 | . | . | CASSFQGEVGTQYF
TRBV5-1 | . | . | CASSLDGYRDYGYTF
TRBV5-4 | TRBD1 | once | CASSLEQGGTEAFF
TRBV7-9 | . | . | CASSLQGLTEAFF
TRBV6-5 | . | . | CASSYRGRYGYTF
TRBV23-1 | TRBD1 | . | CASSRDRAPEQYF
TRBV19 | . | . | CASSRGVQQYF
TRBV6-1 | . | . | CASKDSRAWQPQHF
TRBV30 | . | . | CAWSGSSYNEQFF
TRBV11-2 | TRBD2 | . | CASSLVRGRALETQYF
TRBV18 | TRBD1 | . | CASSPTGGPYSNQPQHF
TRBV19 | . | . | CASSIGTDRAEQFF
TRBV4-2 | . | . | CASSQVNSGTGELFF
TRBV27 | . | . | CASSPQQGGQSPLHF
TRBV7-9 | . | . | CASSPLGTRNQPQHF
TRBV6-4 | . | . | CASRKRQDSYEQYF